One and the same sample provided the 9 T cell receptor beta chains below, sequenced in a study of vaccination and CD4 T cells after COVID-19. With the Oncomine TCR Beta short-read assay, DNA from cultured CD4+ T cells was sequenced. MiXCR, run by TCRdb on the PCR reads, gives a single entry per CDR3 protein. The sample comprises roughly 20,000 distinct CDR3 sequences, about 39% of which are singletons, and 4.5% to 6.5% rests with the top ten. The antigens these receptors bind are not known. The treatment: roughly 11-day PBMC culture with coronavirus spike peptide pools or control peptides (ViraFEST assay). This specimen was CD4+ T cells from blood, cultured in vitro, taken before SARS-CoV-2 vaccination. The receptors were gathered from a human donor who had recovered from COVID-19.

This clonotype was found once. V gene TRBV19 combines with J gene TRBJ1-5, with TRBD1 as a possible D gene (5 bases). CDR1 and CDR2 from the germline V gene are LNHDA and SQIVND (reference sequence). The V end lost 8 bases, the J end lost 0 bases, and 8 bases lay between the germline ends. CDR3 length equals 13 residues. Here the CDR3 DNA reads TGTGCCAGTGCGGGGCTTAGCAATCAGCCCCAGCATTTT. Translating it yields CASAGLSNQPQHF. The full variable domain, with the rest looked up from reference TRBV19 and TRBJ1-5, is DGGITQSPKYLFRKEGQNVTLSCEQNLNHDAMYWYRQDPGQGLRLIYYSQIVNDFQKGDIAEGYSVSREKKESFPLTVTSAQKNPTAFYLCASAGLSNQPQHFGDGTRLSIL.

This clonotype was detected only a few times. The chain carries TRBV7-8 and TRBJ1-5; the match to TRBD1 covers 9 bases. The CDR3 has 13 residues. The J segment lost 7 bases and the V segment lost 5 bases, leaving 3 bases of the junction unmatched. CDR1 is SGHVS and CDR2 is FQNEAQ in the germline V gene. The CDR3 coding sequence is TGTGCCAGCAGCCGGACAGGGGAGCAGCCCCAGCATTTT. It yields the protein CASSRTGEQPQHF.

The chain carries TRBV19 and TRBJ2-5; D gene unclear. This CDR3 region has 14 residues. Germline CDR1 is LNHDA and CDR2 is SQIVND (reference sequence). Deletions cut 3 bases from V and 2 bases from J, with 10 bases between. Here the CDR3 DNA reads TGTGCCAGTAGTATCCCAGGTCTACAAGAGACCCAGTACTTC. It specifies CASSIPGLQETQYF.

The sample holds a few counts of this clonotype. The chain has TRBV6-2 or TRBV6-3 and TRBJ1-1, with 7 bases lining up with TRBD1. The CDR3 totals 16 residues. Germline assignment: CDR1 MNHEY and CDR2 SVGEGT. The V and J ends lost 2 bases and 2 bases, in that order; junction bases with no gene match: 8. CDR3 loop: CASSYDGGQHNTEAFF. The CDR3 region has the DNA TGTGCCAGCAGTTACGATGGGGGACAGCACAACACTGAAGCTTTCTTT.

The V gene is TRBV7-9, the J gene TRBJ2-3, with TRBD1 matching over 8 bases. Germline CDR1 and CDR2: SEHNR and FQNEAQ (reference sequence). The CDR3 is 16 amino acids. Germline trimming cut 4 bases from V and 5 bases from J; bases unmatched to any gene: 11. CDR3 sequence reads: CASSSGQGWAEDTQYF. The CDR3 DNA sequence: TGTGCCAGCAGCTCAGGACAGGGATGGGCCGAAGATACGCAGTATTTT.

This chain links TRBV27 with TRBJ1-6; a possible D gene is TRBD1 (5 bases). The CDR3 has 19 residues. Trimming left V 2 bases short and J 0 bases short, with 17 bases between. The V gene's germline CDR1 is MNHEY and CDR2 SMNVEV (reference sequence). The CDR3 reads CASSLKFFRASSYNSPLHF. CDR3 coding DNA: TGTGCCAGCAGTTTAAAATTCTTCAGGGCCAGCTCCTATAATTCACCCCTCCACTTT.

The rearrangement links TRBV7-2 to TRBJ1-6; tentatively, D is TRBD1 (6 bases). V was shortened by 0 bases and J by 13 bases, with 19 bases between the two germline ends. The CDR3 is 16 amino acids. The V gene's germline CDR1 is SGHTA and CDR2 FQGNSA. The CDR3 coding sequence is TGTGCCAGCAGCTTAGCGACCAACCGGGGGCCGCGGCCCCTCCACTTT. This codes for CASSLATNRGPRPLHF.

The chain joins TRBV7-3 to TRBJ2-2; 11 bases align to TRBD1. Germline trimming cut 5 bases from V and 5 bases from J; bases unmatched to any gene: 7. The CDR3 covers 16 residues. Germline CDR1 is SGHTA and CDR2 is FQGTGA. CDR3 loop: CASSLRGQGVTGELFF. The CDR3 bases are TGTGCCAGCAGCCTTCGGGGACAGGGGGTTACCGGGGAGCTGTTTTTT.

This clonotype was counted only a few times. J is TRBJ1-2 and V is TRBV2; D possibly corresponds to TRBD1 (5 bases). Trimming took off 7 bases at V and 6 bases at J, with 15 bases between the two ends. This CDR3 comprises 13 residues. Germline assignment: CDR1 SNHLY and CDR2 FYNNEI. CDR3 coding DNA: TGTGCCAGCACTCGGAGGGGAAGTGATGGCTACACCTTC. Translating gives CASTRRGSDGYTF.